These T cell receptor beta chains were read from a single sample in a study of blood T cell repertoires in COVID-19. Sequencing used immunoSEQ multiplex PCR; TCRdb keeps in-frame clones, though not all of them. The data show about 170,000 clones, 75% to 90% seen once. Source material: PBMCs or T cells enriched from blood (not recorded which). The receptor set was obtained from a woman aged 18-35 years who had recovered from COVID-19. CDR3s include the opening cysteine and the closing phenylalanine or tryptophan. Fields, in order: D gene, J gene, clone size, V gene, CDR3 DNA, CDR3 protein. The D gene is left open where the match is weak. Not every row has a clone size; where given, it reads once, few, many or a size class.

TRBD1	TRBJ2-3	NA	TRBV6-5	TGTGCCAGCAAGTCGGGACAGGGGAGCACAGATACGCAGTATTTT	CASKSGQGSTDTQYF
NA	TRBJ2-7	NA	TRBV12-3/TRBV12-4	TGTGCCAGCCGAAAGACAGGAACTTACGAGCAGTACTTC	CASRKTGTYEQYF
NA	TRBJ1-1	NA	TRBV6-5	TGTGCCAGCAGCCTCCGGAGGGGCCCTGAAGCTTTCTTT	CASSLRRGPEAFF
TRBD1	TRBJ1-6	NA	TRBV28	TGTGCCAGCAGTTTCAGTGACAGGGTTTTTAATTCACCCCTCCACTTT	CASSFSDRVFNSPLHF
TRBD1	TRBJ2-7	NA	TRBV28	TGTGCCAGCAGGGCCGGGACAGCCCCACTAGGGCAGTACTTC	CASRAGTAPLGQYF
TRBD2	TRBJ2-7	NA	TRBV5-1	TGCGCCAACCCGGGACTAGCGACCTACGAGCAGTACTTC	CANPGLATYEQYF
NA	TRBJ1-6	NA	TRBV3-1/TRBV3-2	TGTGCCAGCAGCCCCACAGGGTCTAAACCCCTCACCCTCCACTTT	CASSPTGSKPLTLHF
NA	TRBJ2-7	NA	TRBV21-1	TGTGCCAGCAGCAAAGTGAGGGGGAGTGTGGACAGGGATTGGGACAACTACGAGCAGTACTTC	CASSKVRGSVDRDWDNYEQYF
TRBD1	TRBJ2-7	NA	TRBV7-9	TGTGCCAGCAGCGAAACAGGGGACGAGCAGTACTTC	CASSETGDEQYF
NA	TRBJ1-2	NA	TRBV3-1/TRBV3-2	TGTGCCAGCAGCCAAGGGGGCCCAGGGTATGGCTACACCTTC	CASSQGGPGYGYTF
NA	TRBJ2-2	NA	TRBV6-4	TGTGCCAGCAGTTCCACAGCGAACACCGGGGAGCTGTTTTTT	CASSSTANTGELFF
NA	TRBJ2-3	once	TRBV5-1	TGCGCCAGCAGCTTGTGGGAGCAGGGGAGAGATACGCAGTATTTT	CASSLWEQGRDTQYF
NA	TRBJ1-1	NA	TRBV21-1	TGTGCCAGCAGCAAAGGGGGACAGGGCACCGGGGCTGAAGCTTTCTTT	CASSKGGQGTGAEAFF
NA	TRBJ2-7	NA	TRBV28	TGTGCCAGCAGTTTGACAACTCCCTACGAGCAGTACTTC	CASSLTTPYEQYF